Sequencing of this T cell receptor beta chain was carried out in a study of post-analysis software for immune sequencing data. General study results and limits: Multiple sclerosis was associated with a significant reduction in normalized Chao1 diversity relative to controls. The F measure placed samples prepared in the same batch into strongly shared clusters. When patients were compared with controls, about five TRBV segments were more frequent, TRBV5-6, TRBV5-1 and TRBV20-1 among them.

As regards this clonotype: Its antigen is still unknown.

The CDR3 is 15 residues long. Trimming removed 0 bases from V and 5 bases from J, with 11 bases in between. Per the germline V gene, CDR1 is DFQATT and CDR2 is SNEGSKA (reference sequence). Incorporated into the TCR beta cDNA libraries were unique molecular identifiers, which served to reduce PCR and sequencing biases. TCRdb analysed the PCR reads with MiXCR anew, one entry per CDR3 protein. This table holds hundreds of thousands of distinct CDR3 sequences, 59% found once. The chain employs TRBV20-1 and TRBJ1-6; D remains unclear. The sample was blood. This sequence originates from a girl under 10 years old with multiple sclerosis. The CDR3 reads CSARDLDADNSPLHF. CDR3 in DNA: TGCAGTGCTAGAGATCTCGACGCCGATAATTCACCCCTCCACTTT.